This T cell receptor (beta chain) was obtained from a study of human T cells and chemical hapten exposure. Trimming shortened V by 1 base and J by 0 bases, and 8 bases separated the two germline ends. Germline lookup yields CDR1 SGHDT and CDR2 YYEEEE. The CDR3 runs 15 residues. MiXCR was run by TCRdb on the RACE reads, yielding one entry per CDR3 protein. The table includes approximately 110,000 distinct CDR3 sequences, approximately 11% detected once. Time point noted: patch test 1, 2 weeks after DPC sensitization. Treatment meaning: therapeutic diphenylcyclopropenone sensitization with weekly scalp DPC.

The V call is TRBV5-6, the J call TRBJ1-3, with a weak D call TRBD1 (6 bases). This clonotype originated in a woman between 40 and 50 years old with alopecia areata. Some clones in this sample may be carry-over from other donors' samples. Sequencing used whole blood, obtained in connection with sensitization to the hapten diphenylcyclopropenone (DPC). The CDR3 spells CASSLQGSSGNTIYF. The CDR3 DNA reads as TGTGCCAGCAGCTTGCAGGGGAGCTCTGGAAACACCATATATTTT.